This T cell receptor beta chain was sequenced for a study of cytomegalovirus exposure and HLA in healthy donors. Points from the study as a whole: High sensitivity and specificity were reportedly achieved when the classifier diagnosed cytomegalovirus status.

Primers for the PCR totalled 60 Vbeta and 13 Jbeta. Method: immunoSEQ multiplex PCR; TCRdb's copy keeps in-frame clones and lacks some. The sample includes 95,000 to 120,000 clones, 67% of them seen just once. Note on this clone: Its specificity is unknown.

The study sampled nominally healthy donors, though unrecorded immune exposures were likely. V was cut by 1 base and J by 3 bases, with 13 bases left in between. The CDR3 is made up of 15 amino acids. Germline V lookup: CDR1 SGHNT, CDR2 YYREEE (reference sequence). Sequencing used PBMCs. The origin of this receptor is a man aged 18 to 30 in good health and CMV-seropositive. The genes are TRBV5-4 and TRBJ1-2; tentatively, D is TRBD1 (6 bases). CDR3 residues: CASSLSTGDYYGYTF. For the CDR3, the DNA is TGTGCCAGCAGCTTGTCGACAGGAGACTACTATGGCTACACCTTC.